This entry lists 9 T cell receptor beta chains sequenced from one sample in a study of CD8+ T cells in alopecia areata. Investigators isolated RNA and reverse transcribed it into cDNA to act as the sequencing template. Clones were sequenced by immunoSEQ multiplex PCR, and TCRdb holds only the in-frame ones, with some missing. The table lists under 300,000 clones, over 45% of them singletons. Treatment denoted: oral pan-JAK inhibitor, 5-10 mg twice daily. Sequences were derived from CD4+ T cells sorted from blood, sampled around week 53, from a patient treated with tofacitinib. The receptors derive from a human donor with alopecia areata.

Here the CDR3 reads CSAWTGPETQYF. Here the CDR3 DNA reads TGCAGCGCTTGGACAGGGCCCGAGACCCAGTACTTC. The chain couples TRBV29-1 to TRBJ2-5; 8 nucleotides align to TRBD1. The CDR3 runs 12 residues. V was pared by 7 bases and J by 5 bases, with 6 bases of the junction left unmatched. Germline V lookup: CDR1 SQVTM, CDR2 ANQGSEA.

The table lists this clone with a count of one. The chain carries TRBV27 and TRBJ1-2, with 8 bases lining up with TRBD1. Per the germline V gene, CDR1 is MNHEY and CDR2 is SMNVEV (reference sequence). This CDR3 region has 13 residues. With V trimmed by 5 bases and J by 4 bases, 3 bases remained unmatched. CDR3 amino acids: CASSRTGTYGYTF. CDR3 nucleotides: TGTGCCAGCAGTCGGACAGGGACCTATGGCTACACCTTC.

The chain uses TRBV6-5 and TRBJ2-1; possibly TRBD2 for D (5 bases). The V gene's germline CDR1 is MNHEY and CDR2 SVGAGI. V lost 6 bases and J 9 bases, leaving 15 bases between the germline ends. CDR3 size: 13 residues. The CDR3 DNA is TGTGCCAGCAGCGGGATTATTAAGGGTGAGCAGTTCTTC. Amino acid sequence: CASSGIIKGEQFF.

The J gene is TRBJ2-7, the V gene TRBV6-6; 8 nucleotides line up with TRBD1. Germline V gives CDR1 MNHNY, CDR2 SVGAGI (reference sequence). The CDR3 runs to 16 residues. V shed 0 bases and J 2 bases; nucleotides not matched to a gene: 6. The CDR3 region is CASSYSRGRGPYEQYF. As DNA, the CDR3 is TGTGCCAGCAGTTACTCAAGGGGCAGGGGGCCCTACGAGCAGTACTTC.

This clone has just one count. CDR3 in amino acids: CASSLDIRGYTF. The CDR3 DNA sequence: TGTGCCAGCAGCTTGGACATCCGGGGCTACACCTTC. This chain links TRBV5-4 with TRBJ1-2; D remains ambiguous. The CDR3 is 12 amino acids. Germline V lookup: CDR1 SGHNT, CDR2 YYREEE (reference sequence). The V and J ends lost 0 bases and 8 bases respectively, with 8 bases between them.

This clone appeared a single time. The CDR3: CASSAAGGRQPQHF. CDR3 DNA: TGTGCCAGCAGCGCCGCAGGGGGCCGGCAGCCCCAGCATTTT. The rearrangement joins TRBV9 to TRBJ1-5; 8 bases are shared with TRBD1. The CDR3 runs to 14 residues. The ends lost 3 bases at V and 7 bases at J; junction bases unmatched: 6. Looked up from germline, CDR1 is SGDLS and CDR2 is YYNGEE.

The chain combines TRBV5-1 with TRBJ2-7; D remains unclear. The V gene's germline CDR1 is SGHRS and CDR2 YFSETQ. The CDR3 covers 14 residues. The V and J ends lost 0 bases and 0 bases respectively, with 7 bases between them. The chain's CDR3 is CASSLVQSSYEQYF. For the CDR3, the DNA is TGCGCCAGCAGCTTGGTGCAGAGCTCCTACGAGCAGTACTTC. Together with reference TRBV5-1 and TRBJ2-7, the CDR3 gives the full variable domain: KAGVTQTPRYLIKTRGQQVTLSCSPISGHRSVSWYQQTPGQGLQFLFEYFSETQRNKGNFPGRFSGRQFSNSRSEMNVSTLELGDSALYLCASSLVQSSYEQYFGPGTRLTVT.

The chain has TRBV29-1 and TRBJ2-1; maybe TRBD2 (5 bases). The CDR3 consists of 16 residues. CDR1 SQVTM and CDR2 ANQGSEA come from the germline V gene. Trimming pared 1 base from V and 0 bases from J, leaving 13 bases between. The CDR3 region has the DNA TGCAGCGTTGAAGGTATAGGACTGTCCTCCTACAATGAGCAGTTCTTC. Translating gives CSVEGIGLSSYNEQFF.

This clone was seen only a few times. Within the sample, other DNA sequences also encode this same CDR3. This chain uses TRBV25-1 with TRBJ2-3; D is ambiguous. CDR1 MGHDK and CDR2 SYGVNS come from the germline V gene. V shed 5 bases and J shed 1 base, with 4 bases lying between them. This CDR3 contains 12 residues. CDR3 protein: CASSRGTDTQYF. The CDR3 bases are TGTGCCAGCAGTAGAGGCACAGATACGCAGTATTTT.